This TCR beta chain comes out of a study of blood T cell repertoires in COVID-19. Whole-study context: Samples came from the United States, Italy and Spain, spanning acute and convalescent COVID-19. PBMCs, B-cell-depleted T cells, or T cells provided the cDNA or gDNA that made up the material.

Produced via immunoSEQ multiplex PCR; TCRdb's table is partial and in-frame only. The table includes over 85,000 clones, about 88% detected once. Germline lookup yields CDR1 MNHEY and CDR2 SMNVEV (reference sequence). Losses at the gene ends were 8 bases for V and 4 bases for J; bases not matched to a gene: 5. CDR3 length: 15 amino acids. The chain links TRBV27 to TRBJ1-4; 12 nucleotides line up with TRBD1. The sequenced sample was peripheral blood. This TCR was sampled from a woman aged 45-59 years with acute or convalescent COVID-19. The CDR3 loop is CASGGQGAGNEKLFF. CDR3 sequence (DNA): TGTGCCAGCGGGGGACAGGGGGCGGGTAATGAAAAACTGTTTTTT.